What follows are 10 T cell receptor beta chains derived from one specimen sequenced in a study of metastatic and nonmetastatic thyroid tumors. Every patient underwent thyroid surgery untreated. MiXCR was used by TCRdb to re-call the PCR reads. Counted here are tens of thousands of clones, about 16% occurring once; the ten biggest clones make up 3.8%. The sequenced sample consisted of blood. The origin of the receptors is a female donor with papillary thyroid cancer or a benign thyroid nodule (not recorded which). Some clones in this sample may be carry-over from other donors' samples.

This clone was counted many times. V is TRBV20-1 and J is TRBJ2-7; D gene unclear. Germline assignment: CDR1 DFQATT and CDR2 SNEGSKA (reference sequence). V was pared by 3 bases and J by 7 bases, with 13 bases between. CDR3 length equals 12 residues. The CDR3 reads CSASGPVSEQYF. The DNA for the CDR3 is TGCAGTGCTAGTGGCCCAGTCTCGGAGCAGTACTTC.

This clone was detected many times. J is TRBJ2-5 and V is TRBV2, with D maybe TRBD1 (7 bases). The length of the CDR3 is 14 residues. Germline assignment: CDR1 SNHLY and CDR2 FYNNEI. The germline V and J ends were trimmed by 6 bases and 1 base, with 12 bases remaining between them. The CDR3 sequence: CASSGRGVQETQYF. The CDR3 DNA is TGTGCCAGCAGCGGCAGGGGGGTCCAAGAGACCCAGTACTTC. Based on the CDR3 plus reference TRBV2 and TRBJ2-5, the full variable domain is EPEVTQTPSHQVTQMGQEVILRCVPISNHLYFYWYRQILGQKVEFLVSFYNNEISEKSEIFDDQFSVERPDGSNFTLKIRSTKLEDSAMYFCASSGRGVQETQYFGPGTRLLVL.

The sample holds many counts of this clone. This chain joins TRBV5-1 and TRBJ2-3; 12 nucleotides align to TRBD2. Germline V lookup: CDR1 SGHRS, CDR2 YFSETQ. This CDR3 is 15 amino acids long. The V and J ends lost 0 bases and 8 bases, in that order; junction bases with no gene match: 4. CDR3 sequence reads: CASSLASGGAGTQYF. DNA for the CDR3: TGCGCCAGCAGCTTGGCTAGCGGGGGGGCGGGTACGCAGTATTTT.

There are many counts of this clone. J is TRBJ2-1 and V is TRBV5-5, with D hard to call. V lost 5 bases and J 0 bases, leaving 12 bases between the germline ends. CDR3 length equals 15 residues. Germline V gene sequence: CDR1 SGHKS, CDR2 YYEKEE (reference sequence). This CDR3 is CASSSAGSSYNEQFF. The CDR3 nucleotides are TGTGCCAGCAGTTCAGCAGGTAGCTCCTACAATGAGCAGTTCTTC.

This clone was detected ten times or more. The chain is built from TRBV20-1 and TRBJ2-5, with D unclear. Trimming removed 4 bases from V and 4 bases from J, with 13 bases in between. CDR3 size: 13 residues. CDR1 is DFQATT, CDR2 SNEGSKA, per germline (reference sequence). The CDR3 here is CSANPLDLETQYF. The CDR3, as DNA: TGCAGTGCTAATCCTCTAGATTTAGAGACCCAGTACTTC.

In this sample, this clone turned up a few times. J is TRBJ2-5 and V is TRBV6-1; no clear D gene. CDR1 and CDR2 (germline): MNHNS, SASEGT. CDR3 length equals 14 residues. Trimming cost V 7 bases and J 0 bases, with 12 bases left between them. The CDR3, as DNA: TGTGCCAGCAACGGGCGGCTGGACCAAGAGACCCAGTACTTC. Protein product: CASNGRLDQETQYF.

Many counts were recorded for this clone. V usage is TRBV4-2 and J usage is TRBJ1-3; no reliable D call. Trimming took off 3 bases at V and 0 bases at J, with 9 bases between the two ends. The CDR3 length is 15 residues. From germline, CDR1 is LGHNA and CDR2 YNFKEQ. The chain's CDR3 is CASSHPGISGNTIYF. In DNA, the CDR3 is TGTGCCAGCAGCCATCCCGGGATCTCTGGAAACACCATATATTTT.

This clone was seen many times. This chain joins TRBV30 and TRBJ1-1; D possibly corresponds to TRBD1 (5 bases). Germline loops: CDR1 GTSNPN, CDR2 SVGIG (reference sequence). The CDR3 sequence is 13 residues long. V lost 3 bases to trimming and J lost 0 bases, with 8 bases between them. The CDR3: CAWRDTLNTEAFF. CDR3 bases: TGTGCCTGGAGGGACACCTTGAACACTGAAGCTTTCTTT. The entire variable domain, with the rest obtained from reference TRBV30 and TRBJ1-1, is as follows: SQTIHQWPATLVQPVGSPLSLECTVEGTSNPNLYWYRQAAGRGLQLLFYSVGIGQISSEVPQNLSASRPQDRQFILSSKKLLLSDSGFYLCAWRDTLNTEAFFGQGTRLTVV.

This clone has at least ten counts. The chain carries TRBV12-5 and TRBJ1-2; a weak D match, TRBD1 (6 bases). V was clipped by 6 bases and J by 2 bases, with 10 bases between them. The length of the CDR3 is 13 residues. Germline CDR1 reads LGHNT; CDR2 reads FRNRAP. Written as DNA, the CDR3 is TGTGCTAGTGGGGACAGAGGCAACTATGGCTACACCTTC. Translation gives CASGDRGNYGYTF.

The rearrangement uses TRBV6-1 and TRBJ1-1; D unresolved. This CDR3 contains 14 residues. Deletions cut 6 bases from V and 6 bases from J, with 17 bases between. Per the germline V gene, CDR1 is MNHNS and CDR2 is SASEGT. The CDR3 DNA is TGTGCCAGCAGGACGCGCGGGATGAGTGCTGAAGCTTTCTTT. This sequence encodes CASRTRGMSAEAFF.